The T cell receptor beta chain under discussion was sequenced for a study of blood T cell repertoires in COVID-19. Here immunoSEQ multiplex PCR was the method, and the copy in TCRdb shows in-frame clones only, minus some. The table has approximately 290,000 clones, roughly 88% seen once; the top ten hold roughly 4%. The CDR3 sequence is 11 residues long. Trimming shortened V by 4 bases and J by 8 bases, and 8 bases separated the two germline ends. CDR1 SGHTA and CDR2 FQGNSA come from the germline V gene. Membership in each cohort depended on participant-reported clinical history. This receptor was taken from a woman aged 30 to 39 who had recovered from COVID-19. The sample was PBMCs or T cells enriched from blood (not recorded which). The rearrangement joins TRBV7-2 to TRBJ1-1, with unresolved D. The CDR3 region has the DNA TGTGCCAGCAGCTCCTCCCCCGAAGCTTTCTTT. Protein: CASSSSPEAFF.